This TCR beta chain was captured in a study of blood T cell repertoires in COVID-19. Study context: Collection of acute and convalescent COVID-19 samples took place in the United States, Italy and Spain. PBMCs, B-cell-depleted T cells, or T cells were the source of the cDNA or gDNA that made up the material.

Per the study methods: Amplification of reference gene primers provided the estimated nucleated cell counts. Libraries were prepared by immunoSEQ multiplex PCR; TCRdb keeps only in-frame clonotypes and omits some of them. V, J and clone size are those of that table, while D and trimming were read from the DNA. This repertoire shows around 74,000 clones, roughly 90% found once; its top ten account for more than 15%. Germline V CDR1 and CDR2: SGHNT, YYREEE (reference sequence). The CDR3 runs to 14 residues. The J segment lost 14 bases and the V segment lost 0 bases, leaving 10 bases of the junction unmatched.

This sequence originates from a woman aged 80 or over with active or convalescent COVID-19. Material: peripheral blood. V gene TRBV5-4 combines with J gene TRBJ1-5; 8 bases match TRBD1. CDR3 sequence (DNA): TGTGCCAGCAGCTTGGGGGGCAGACAGGGGACGGAGCATTTT. This gives the protein CASSLGGRQGTEHF.